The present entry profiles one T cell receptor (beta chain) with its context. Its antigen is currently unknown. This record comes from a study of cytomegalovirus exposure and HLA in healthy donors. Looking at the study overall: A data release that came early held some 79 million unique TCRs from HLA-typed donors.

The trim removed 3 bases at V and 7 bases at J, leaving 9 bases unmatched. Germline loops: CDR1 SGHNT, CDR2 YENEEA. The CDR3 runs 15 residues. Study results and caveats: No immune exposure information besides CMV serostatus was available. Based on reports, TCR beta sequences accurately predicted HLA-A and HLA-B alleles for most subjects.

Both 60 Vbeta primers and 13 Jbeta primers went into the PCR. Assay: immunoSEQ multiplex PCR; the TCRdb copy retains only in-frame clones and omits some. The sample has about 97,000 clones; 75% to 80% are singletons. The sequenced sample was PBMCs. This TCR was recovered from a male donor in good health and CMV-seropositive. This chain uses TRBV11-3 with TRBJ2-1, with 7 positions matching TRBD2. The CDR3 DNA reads TGTGCCAGCAGCTTCGGCGGGAGAAGCGGGAATGAGCAGTTCTTC. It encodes CASSFGGRSGNEQFF. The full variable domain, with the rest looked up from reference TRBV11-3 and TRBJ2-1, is EAGVVQSPRYKIIEKKQPVAFWCNPISGHNTLYWYLQNLGQGPELLIRYENEEAVDDSQLPKDRFSAERLKGVDSTLKIQPAELGDSAVYLCASSFGGRSGNEQFFGPGTRLTVL.